This T cell receptor (beta chain) was recovered during a study of blood T cell repertoires in COVID-19. The overall study: Samples taken during acute and convalescent COVID-19 were collected in the United States, Italy and Spain. T cells, B-cell-depleted T cells, or PBMCs provided the cDNA or gDNA that served as material.

The CDR3 extends over 13 amino acids. Per germline, CDR1 SGHNT and CDR2 YYREEE (reference sequence). V shed 4 bases and J shed 8 bases, with 15 bases lying between them. In the original workflow: The authors estimated nucleated cell counts from reference gene primer amplification. Data came from immunoSEQ multiplex PCR; TCRdb stores just in-frame clones and leaves some out. The V and J calls and clone size come from that table; D and trimming were worked out from the DNA. The data show about 42,000 clones, about 86% seen once. The chain combines TRBV5-4 with TRBJ1-2, with D possibly TRBD1 on 5 matching bases. The sequence came from an older man with acute or convalescent COVID-19. The sample was peripheral blood. CDR3 bases: TGTGCCAGCAGCACCTTTGGCAGGGCCGGCTACACCTTC. Translated, it gives CASSTFGRAGYTF.